Below are 3 T cell receptor beta chains sequenced from a single sample in a study of blood T cell repertoires in COVID-19. Only in-frame clones appear in the TCRdb table, and some are missing; sequencing was by immunoSEQ multiplex PCR. The sample carries 35,000 or so clones, 80% recorded once. Sequenced input: peripheral blood. The receptors originated from a woman in her 70s with acute or convalescent COVID-19.

This rearrangement joins TRBV24-1 to TRBJ1-4; D perhaps matches TRBD1 (6 bases). V lost 2 bases and J 0 bases, leaving 12 bases between the germline ends. This CDR3 contains 17 residues. Germline lookup yields CDR1 KGHDR and CDR2 SFDVKD. The CDR3 nucleotides are TGTGCCACCAGTGATTACCCATCAGGGGCAACTAATGAAAAACTGTTTTTT. Translation: CATSDYPSGATNEKLFF.

The V call is TRBV5-4, the J call TRBJ2-3; 7 bases line up with TRBD2. This CDR3 spans 16 amino acids. Germline V gives CDR1 SGHNT, CDR2 YYREEE (reference sequence). V shed 4 bases, J shed 0 bases, and the junction held 8 bases outside the gene matches. The CDR3 sequence: CASSPEASGSTDTQYF. The CDR3, as DNA: TGTGCCAGCAGCCCGGAGGCTAGCGGAAGCACAGATACGCAGTATTTT.

The J gene is TRBJ1-1, the V gene TRBV5-1; D possibly corresponds to TRBD1 (6 bases). CDR1 SGHRS and CDR2 YFSETQ come from the germline V gene. This CDR3 has 21 residues. Deletions cut 4 bases from V and 2 bases from J, with 33 bases between. The CDR3 reads CASSTQTGFLTQLNRNTEAFF. The CDR3, as DNA: TGCGCCAGCAGCACCCAAACAGGGTTTTTAACCCAATTAAATCGAAACACTGAAGCTTTCTTT.